This is a list of T cell receptor beta chains from one sample in a study of T cell responses to AZD1222 COVID-19 vaccine. The table came from immunoSEQ multiplex PCR; TCRdb's copy has only in-frame clones and leaves some out. This sample has about 150,000 clones, with 75% to 90% found just once. Specimen: peripheral blood, collected 28 days after the second AZD1222 dose. All receptors derive from an adult who received the AZD1222 COVID-19 vaccine. CDR3s include the opening cysteine and the closing phenylalanine or tryptophan. Fields, in order: D gene, J gene, clone size, V gene, CDR3 length, CDR3 protein, CDR3 DNA. D genes are given only for firm matches. Only part of the rows carry a size: once, few, many, or a class if the clone is expanded.

D gene: -
J gene: TRBJ1-1
clone size: -
V gene: TRBV7-2
CDR3 length: 13
CDR3 protein: CASSLATEDEAFF
CDR3 DNA: TGTGCCAGCAGCTTAGCGACGGAGGATGAAGCTTTCTTT

D gene: -
J gene: TRBJ2-7
clone size: once
V gene: TRBV5-4
CDR3 length: 14
CDR3 protein: CASSQEPPSYEQYF
CDR3 DNA: TGTGCCAGCAGCCAGGAGCCTCCCTCCTACGAGCAGTACTTC

D gene: -
J gene: TRBJ2-1
clone size: -
V gene: TRBV18
CDR3 length: 15
CDR3 protein: CASSEGQLSYNEQFF
CDR3 DNA: TGTGCCAGCTCGGAAGGACAGCTTTCCTACAATGAGCAGTTCTTC

D gene: -
J gene: TRBJ1-4
clone size: -
V gene: TRBV28
CDR3 length: 14
CDR3 protein: CASSLAGINEKLFF
CDR3 DNA: TGTGCCAGCAGTTTGGCAGGTATTAATGAAAAACTGTTTTTT

D gene: TRBD1
J gene: TRBJ2-7
clone size: -
V gene: TRBV19
CDR3 length: 11
CDR3 protein: CASRRGQEQYF
CDR3 DNA: TGTGCCAGTAGGAGGGGGCAGGAGCAGTACTTC

D gene: -
J gene: TRBJ2-7
clone size: -
V gene: TRBV12-3/TRBV12-4
CDR3 length: 13
CDR3 protein: CASSTGGYYEQYF
CDR3 DNA: TGTGCCAGCAGCACGGGCGGGTACTACGAGCAGTACTTC

D gene: TRBD1
J gene: TRBJ1-1
clone size: -
V gene: TRBV6-4
CDR3 length: 15
CDR3 protein: CASSLTTGENTEAFF
CDR3 DNA: TGTGCCAGCAGCCTCACGACAGGGGAAAACACTGAAGCTTTCTTT

D gene: TRBD2
J gene: TRBJ2-5
clone size: -
V gene: TRBV5-1
CDR3 length: 15
CDR3 protein: CASRWTSGSQETQYF
CDR3 DNA: TGCGCCAGCAGATGGACTAGCGGATCTCAAGAGACCCAGTACTTC

D gene: TRBD1
J gene: TRBJ2-1
clone size: -
V gene: TRBV5-5
CDR3 length: 17
CDR3 protein: CASSLGAGGTLRSEQFF
CDR3 DNA: TGTGCCAGCAGCCTGGGGGCAGGGGGCACTTTGAGGAGTGAGCAGTTCTTC

D gene: TRBD2
J gene: TRBJ2-1
clone size: -
V gene: TRBV4-2
CDR3 length: 16
CDR3 protein: CASSQDGGGGYNEQFF
CDR3 DNA: TGTGCCAGCAGCCAAGATGGTGGGGGGGGTTACAATGAGCAGTTCTTC

D gene: TRBD2
J gene: TRBJ2-7
clone size: -
V gene: TRBV5-4
CDR3 length: 13
CDR3 protein: CASSLTSGNEQYF
CDR3 DNA: TGTGCCAGCAGCTTGACTAGCGGGAACGAGCAGTACTTC

D gene: TRBD2
J gene: TRBJ2-3
clone size: -
V gene: TRBV18
CDR3 length: 15
CDR3 protein: CASSPYSGSTDTQYF
CDR3 DNA: TGTGCCAGCTCACCTTATAGCGGGAGCACAGATACGCAGTATTTT

D gene: -
J gene: TRBJ1-1
clone size: -
V gene: TRBV5-1
CDR3 length: 15
CDR3 protein: CASSLSGMGLAEAFF
CDR3 DNA: TGCGCCAGCAGCTTGAGTGGAATGGGACTCGCTGAAGCTTTCTTT

D gene: TRBD1
J gene: TRBJ1-5
clone size: -
V gene: TRBV6-6
CDR3 length: 14
CDR3 protein: CASSGTGGYQPQHF
CDR3 DNA: TGTGCCAGCAGTGGGACAGGGGGCTATCAGCCCCAGCATTTT

D gene: -
J gene: TRBJ1-4
clone size: -
V gene: TRBV27
CDR3 length: 15
CDR3 protein: CASSLRGSHNEKLFF
CDR3 DNA: TGTGCCAGCAGTTTAAGGGGCAGTCATAATGAAAAACTGTTTTTT

D gene: -
J gene: TRBJ2-7
clone size: -
V gene: TRBV3-1/TRBV3-2
CDR3 length: 12
CDR3 protein: CASSLDSYEQYF
CDR3 DNA: TGTGCCAGCAGCCTGGACAGCTACGAGCAGTACTTC

D gene: TRBD2
J gene: TRBJ2-5
clone size: -
V gene: TRBV9
CDR3 length: 16
CDR3 protein: CASSVASGGKGETQYF
CDR3 DNA: TGTGCCAGCAGCGTAGCTTCGGGGGGGAAAGGGGAGACCCAGTACTTC